This T cell receptor (beta chain) is from a study of blood T cell repertoires in COVID-19. This clone was detected only once. In the original analysis: Using reference gene primer amplification, nucleated cell counts were estimated. Sequencing was performed with immunoSEQ multiplex PCR; in TCRdb, only in-frame clones are kept and a portion is missing. V, J and clone size derive from that table, while D and trimming were established from the DNA sequence. This table has 110,000 to 150,000 clones, more than 75% appearing once. The CDR3 runs 18 residues. Germline values: CDR1 SGHTA, CDR2 FQGNSA. V gave up 4 bases and J gave up 0 bases, with 19 bases separating them.

This sequence joins TRBV7-2 and TRBJ1-5, with a tentative D call TRBD1 (6 bases). This receptor was obtained from a man at least 80 years old with acute or convalescent COVID-19. Sample: peripheral blood. CDR3 amino acids: CASSSKQGIGYSNQPQHF. Written as DNA, the CDR3 is TGTGCCAGCAGCTCCAAACAGGGAATCGGGTATAGCAATCAGCCCCAGCATTTT.